The present T cell receptor (beta chain) was sequenced within a study of beta chain features in type 1 diabetes. Staining for CD45RO/CCR7/CD25/CD127/CD95/CD27 allowed sorting of CD4+ naive, central memory, regulatory and stem cell-like memory cells. All of the isolated RNA was reverse transcribed, so expressed TCRB transcripts were sequenced. Sequencing used immunoSEQ multiplex PCR; TCRdb keeps in-frame clones, though not all of them. The table shows several thousand clones, with about 80% occurring only once. Study results and limitations: Still unanswered here is whether HLA type influences TCRB rearrangement. Patients' naive, central memory and regulatory TCRB repertoires appeared more alike than those of healthy donors. When Type 1 diabetes patients were examined, their TCRB CDR3s proved moderately but significantly shorter in all four CD4+ subsets.

Details on this clone: The antigen is unknown.

Losses at the gene ends were 2 bases for V and 7 bases for J; bases not matched to a gene: 5. CDR1 MGHDK and CDR2 SYGVNS come from the germline V gene. This CDR3 spans 14 amino acids. J is TRBJ2-1 and V is TRBV25-1; 7 bases match TRBD1. This sequence originates from a woman aged 18-35 years in good health. The specimen sequenced was Tregs from blood. The CDR3, as DNA: TGTGCCAGCAGTGAAGGGTGGACAGGAAATGAGCAGTTCTTC. Amino acids: CASSEGWTGNEQFF.